Sequencing of this TCR beta chain was carried out in a study of CD8 T cells in Susac syndrome. The germline CDR1 and CDR2 sequences are SEHNR and FQNEAQ (reference sequence). This CDR3 is 13 amino acids long. The ends were cut back, 5 bases at V and 10 bases at J, with 17 bases in the middle. RNA totalling roughly 0.5 to 1 ug underwent reverse transcription with random hexamers. TCRdb analysed the immunoSEQ multiplex PCR reads with MiXCR anew, one entry per CDR3 protein. The sample includes approximately 220,000 distinct CDR3 sequences, around nine tenths seen only once; the top ten take less than 0.15%.

This rearrangement joins TRBV7-9 to TRBJ2-5; possibly TRBD1 or TRBD2 for D (5 bases each). This receptor was identified in a human donor with multiple sclerosis. Specimen: CD8+ T cells from PBMCs. The CDR3 is CASSQTTPRGQYF. The CDR3 region has the DNA TGTGCCAGCAGCCAAACAACCCCGAGGGGCCAGTACTTC. The complete variable domain, with remaining parts taken from reference TRBV7-9 and TRBJ2-5, reads DTGVSQNPRHKITKRGQNVTFRCDPISEHNRLYWYRQTLGQGPEFLTYFQNEAQLEKSRLLSDRFSAERPKGSFSTLEIQRTEQGDSAMYLCASSQTTPRGQYFGPGTRLLVL.